This T cell receptor beta chain was captured in a study of T-cell memory formation after mild COVID-19. About the research overall: The study found TCR clusters largely donor specific.

One entry per CDR3 protein results from TCRdb running MiXCR on the 5' RACE reads. The data hold a few hundred thousand distinct CDR3 sequences, with approximately 16% observed a single time. Points from the study as a whole: Confirmation of SARS-CoV-2 specificity was lacking for second-wave clones peaking day 37. The finding that pre-infection memory included some responding clones suggested that cross-reactive memory joined. Clones contracting across day 15 to 85 had a balanced CD4/CD8 profile; later expanding clones leaned CD4+.

This clonotype was seen more than once but under ten times. Antigen specificity is unknown. The ends lost 6 bases at V and 4 bases at J; junction bases unmatched: 6. This CDR3 is built from 14 residues. Germline values: CDR1 MNHEY, CDR2 SVGEGT. The sequencing sample was made of PBMCs or a T cell subset sorted from them (not recorded which). The TCR comes from a man younger than 35 who had mild COVID-19 (a few samples of this study predate the infection). Cell type and time point are not known. The V gene is TRBV6-2 or TRBV6-3, the J gene TRBJ1-1; 9 bases are a match to TRBD1. CDR3 DNA: TGTGCCAGCAGGCGACAGGGGGTGACCACTGAAGCTTTCTTT. As protein: CASRRQGVTTEAFF.